This record covers a single T cell receptor (beta chain). No cognate antigen has been identified for it. Qualities for individual bases were not recorded, and no much larger clone is one base off. In the germline V gene (reference sequence), CDR1 corresponds to LNHNV and CDR2 to YYDKDF. Taken from cysteine to phenylalanine, the CDR3 has 14 residues. The retained sequence is limited to the CDR3, 42 bases, with the frame set at the first base. The germline V end is reduced by 7 bases and the J end by 1 base; junction bases left unmatched: 4. Samples from volunteer blood donors who had recovered from COVID-19 were contributed by a second Seattle source. Collaborating institutions collected whole blood in K2EDTA tubes following their own protocols. Collaborator samples were shipped for TCRbeta analysis as frozen whole blood, isolated PBMCs, or DNA extracted from either sample type. The immunoSEQ Assay, a bias-controlled multiplex PCR, was used to amplify TCRbeta CDR3 regions from genomic DNA. The authors processed their data as follows. Nucleated cell counts per sample were estimated from amplification of reference gene primers within the assay. Sequence reads were collapsed and filtered to measure the absolute abundance of every unique TCRbeta CDR3 rearrangement. For each sample, productive Simpson clonality was calculated by taking the square root of Simpson's diversity index across productive rearrangements. Entries here come from immuneACCESS through TCRdb and include only in-frame sequences with V and J called. Some clones fail to appear in such tables; in the studies checked, an unresolved V gene covers under half of the shortfall, and the cause of the remainder is unknown. The DNA gave D and trimming, while V, J and clone size come from that table. This sample holds hundreds of thousands of clones; around 88% were observed only once. The top ten hold 6.9% of the sample.

This sample is part of a study of blood T cell repertoires in COVID-19 (dated by TCRdb to the early 2020s). Background on the whole study: Samples covering the acute and convalescent phases of COVID-19 were provided by collaborators in the United States, Italy and Spain. The prospective study material was composed of cDNA or gDNA derived from T cells, B-cell-depleted T cells, or PBMCs. The dataset comprised deeply sampled blood TCRbeta repertoires from subjects exposed to, actively infected with, or recovered from COVID-19. A freely available public database, intended as a resource for researchers studying the immune response to SARS-CoV-2, is where the repertoires were released. The samples were drawn from two sources: the first 160 participants of the ongoing ImmuneRACE study, and 950 to 1,500 subjects contributed by 6 global collaborators. Sample metadata almost always included a de-identified subject ID, COVID-19 status, age in years and sex. Where HLA class I and class II types were available, the types were taken from metadata supplied by the sample provider, not from assay-based typing. General conclusions and limits of the study: Clinical and demographic metadata were provided uncurated, with the amount varying by source and participant.

The rearranged segments are TRBV15 and TRBJ1-1; the junction holds 9 bases that match TRBD1. This TCR derives from a woman in her twenties or thirties who had recovered from COVID-19. Sequencing was carried out using peripheral blood. The DNA sequence is given as TGTGCCACCATGAAGACAGGGGGGAACACTGAAGCTTTCTTT. Its protein product is CATMKTGGNTEAFF. The variable domain in full, with residues beyond the CDR3 obtained from the reference TRBV15 and TRBJ1-1 genes, is DAMVIQNPRYQVTQFGKPVTLSCSQTLNHNVMYWYQQKSSQAPKLLFHYYDKDFNNEADTPDNFQSRRPNTSFCFLDIRSPGLGDTAMYLCATMKTGGNTEAFFGQGTRLTVV.